Sequencing of this T cell receptor (beta chain) was carried out in a study of cytomegalovirus exposure and HLA in healthy donors. As regards this clone: Antigen specificity is unknown.

The PCR had 60 Vbeta and 13 Jbeta primers. Sequencing used immunoSEQ multiplex PCR; TCRdb keeps in-frame clones, though not all of them. Its table lists 200,000 to 250,000 clones. Germline V lookup: CDR1 MGHRA, CDR2 YSYEKL. Trimming cost V 1 base and J 8 bases; bases outside gene matches: 4. The CDR3 totals 15 residues. General study points: Association with HLA alleles at 0.05 false discovery rate was found for 16,951 TCR beta sequences in a later analysis.

Sequencing was performed on PBMCs. This TCR derives from a girl between 2 and 10 years old in good health and CMV-seropositive. The chain couples TRBV4-1 to TRBJ2-7; TRBD2 matches at 14 bases. The CDR3 region is CASSQGGTSGRKQYF. The CDR3, as DNA: TGCGCCAGCAGCCAAGGAGGGACTAGCGGGAGAAAGCAGTACTTC.